This T cell receptor beta chain came from a study of shared clonotypes between healthy human individuals. Naive CD4+ cells were CD45RA-selected; the remaining cells were memory. TCRdb's table, derived via immunoSEQ multiplex PCR, lists solely in-frame clones and lacks some. The sample consists of about a million clones, 70% to 80% of them appearing once. Points from the study as a whole: A handful of donors showed sharing of roughly 5% of naive CD4 clonotypes.

This clone was recorded only once. Its specificity is not known. This TCR derives from a man younger than 30 in good health. Some clones in this sample may be carry-over from other donors' samples. Source material: memory CD4+ T cells from PBMCs. Documented subset: CD45RA-negative fraction.

The CDR3 here is CASQSGDRGSSTDTQYF. In DNA form, the CDR3 reads TGTGCCAGCCAATCTGGGGATCGTGGTTCTAGCACAGATACGCAGTATTTT. The chain couples TRBV7-3 to TRBJ2-3, with D unclear. Trimming left V 8 bases short and J 0 bases short, with 21 bases between. The length of the CDR3 is 17 residues. Germline V gene sequence: CDR1 SGHTA, CDR2 FQGTGA.